The 26 T cell receptor beta chains below were found in one sample sequenced in a study of blood T cell repertoires in COVID-19. Profiled with immunoSEQ multiplex PCR; TCRdb holds only in-frame clones, not every one. The repertoire includes over 85,000 clones, 75% to 85% of them detected once, and 16% sits in the top ten. Input material: peripheral blood. The receptors were gathered from a woman aged 55-70 years with acute or convalescent COVID-19.

This clone was picked up a small number of times. The chain uses TRBV7-9 and TRBJ2-7, with TRBD1 matching 10 bases. Germline values: CDR1 SEHNR, CDR2 FQNEAQ (reference sequence). The length of the CDR3 is 14 residues. Losses at the gene ends were 5 bases for V and 6 bases for J; bases not matched to a gene: 7. DNA for the CDR3: TGTGCCAGCAGCGTGGGACAGGGGCTCTCCGAGCAGTACTTC. This gives the protein CASSVGQGLSEQYF.

CDR3 protein: CASRDREEGTQYF. The CDR3 nucleotides are TGTGCCAGCAGGGACAGGGAGGAAGGGACCCAGTACTTC. V is TRBV12-3 or TRBV12-4 and J is TRBJ2-5; 8 positions agree with TRBD1. This CDR3 has 13 amino acids. V gave up 6 bases and J gave up 7 bases; unmatched junction bases: 7.

The CDR3 spells CASSVSFWYGYTF. In nucleotides, the CDR3 is TGTGCCAGCAGCGTTAGTTTTTGGTATGGCTACACCTTC. The chain uses TRBV9 and TRBJ1-2; D not resolved. The germline V gene encodes CDR1 SGDLS and CDR2 YYNGEE. The CDR3 covers 13 residues. The V and J ends lost 2 bases and 5 bases respectively, with 10 bases between them.

The chain employs TRBV28 and TRBJ2-1, with D perhaps matching TRBD1 (6 bases). Germline V gene data show CDR1 as MDHEN and CDR2 as SYDVKM. V lost 5 bases to trimming and J lost 10 bases, with 15 bases between them. The CDR3 extends over 13 amino acids. This chain's CDR3 is CASSQGQEAEQFF. CDR3 coding DNA: TGTGCCAGCAGTCAGGGACAAGAGGCCGAGCAGTTCTTC.

The chain carries TRBV4-1 and TRBJ2-3, with 8 bases identical to TRBD2. The CDR3 spans 14 residues. Germline assignment: CDR1 MGHRA and CDR2 YSYEKL. With 5 bases clipped from V and 4 bases from J, the junction kept 5 bases outside the gene matches. The CDR3 region is CASSLLTSADTQYF. The CDR3, as DNA: TGCGCCAGCAGCTTATTGACTAGCGCAGATACGCAGTATTTT.

The CDR3 loop is CASTGQPHYGYTF. The CDR3 DNA reads as TGTGCCAGCACCGGACAGCCCCACTATGGCTACACCTTC. V usage is TRBV7-2 and J usage is TRBJ1-2, with D perhaps matching TRBD1 (6 bases). V dropped 7 bases and J dropped 3 bases, with 12 bases sitting between them. The CDR3 is made up of 13 amino acids. CDR1 is SGHTA and CDR2 is FQGNSA in the germline V gene. The variable domain in full, completed from reference TRBV7-2 and TRBJ1-2, reads GAGVSQSPSNKVTEKGKDVELRCDPISGHTALYWYRQSLGQGLEFLIYFQGNSAPDKSGLPSDRFSAERTGGSVSTLTIQRTQQEDSAVYLCASTGQPHYGYTFGSGTRLTVV.

This clone was counted a few times. V gene TRBV6-5 combines with J gene TRBJ2-6; D unclear. The CDR3 length is 16 residues. V dropped 0 bases and J dropped 4 bases, with 10 bases sitting between them. Germline CDR1 MNHEY, CDR2 SVGAGI. The CDR3 loop is CASSYSRQRGANVLTF. The DNA of the CDR3 is TGTGCCAGCAGTTACTCGAGGCAGCGCGGGGCCAACGTCCTGACTTTC.

Worth noting for this clone: The junction differs from germline at one of its ends, possibly a read error. This chain joins TRBV4-2 and TRBJ2-7; TRBD1 matches 8 bases. Germline values: CDR1 LGHNA, CDR2 YNFKEQ. The CDR3 totals 12 residues. CDR3 sequence reads: CASSQDGRGRDF. In DNA, the CDR3 is TGTGCCAGCAGCCAAGATGGCAGGGGGCGCGACTTC.

J is TRBJ1-6 and V is TRBV6-1; 10 bases agree with TRBD1. Germline V gene lookup returns CDR1 MNHNS and CDR2 SASEGT. The CDR3 spans 18 residues. With 4 bases clipped from V and 1 base from J, the junction kept 7 bases outside the gene matches. CDR3 residues: CASSGTGGLASYNSPLHF. In DNA form, the CDR3 reads TGTGCCAGCAGTGGGACAGGGGGTCTTGCGTCCTATAATTCACCCCTCCACTTT.

V usage is TRBV7-9 and J usage is TRBJ1-2; D call uncertain. Trimming stripped 1 base from V and 8 bases from J, with 11 bases between. Germline loops: CDR1 SEHNR, CDR2 FQNEAQ (reference sequence). The CDR3 has 13 residues. The CDR3: CASSLEAGIGYTF. The DNA for the CDR3 is TGTGCCAGCAGCTTAGAGGCCGGGATCGGCTACACCTTC.

This clone was seen a handful of times. The chain is built from TRBV18 and TRBJ1-6; D is undetermined. The CDR3 is made up of 12 amino acids. Germline CDR1 reads KGHSH; CDR2 reads LQKENI. The germline V and J ends were trimmed by 5 bases and 6 bases, with 5 bases remaining between them. The CDR3 here is CASSGSNSPLHF. The DNA for the CDR3 is TGTGCCAGCTCAGGGAGTAATTCACCCCTCCACTTT.

The J gene is TRBJ1-2, the V gene TRBV7-9; 7 bases map to TRBD1. Per the germline V gene, CDR1 is SEHNR and CDR2 is FQNEAQ (reference sequence). The CDR3 is 15 amino acids. J was trimmed by 4 bases and V by 4 bases; bases with no gene match: 9. As DNA, the CDR3 is TGTGCCAGCAGCTCCAGCAGGGGGTCTAGCTATGGCTACACCTTC. This translates into CASSSSRGSSYGYTF. The entire variable domain, with the rest obtained from reference TRBV7-9 and TRBJ1-2, is as follows: DTGVSQNPRHKITKRGQNVTFRCDPISEHNRLYWYRQTLGQGPEFLTYFQNEAQLEKSRLLSDRFSAERPKGSFSTLEIQRTEQGDSAMYLCASSSSRGSSYGYTFGSGTRLTVV.

The chain recombines TRBV15 with TRBJ2-7, with TRBD1 matching over 10 bases. This CDR3 has 16 amino acids. The germline CDR1 and CDR2 sequences are LNHNV and YYDKDF (reference sequence). V lost 1 base to trimming and J lost 5 bases; unmatched junction nucleotides: 8. The DNA of the CDR3 is TGTGCCACCAGCAGAGGCCCCGACAGGGGGCAGGACGAGCAGTACTTC. Its translation is CATSRGPDRGQDEQYF.

The J gene is TRBJ1-1, the V gene TRBV29-1; the D gene is possibly TRBD1 (5 bases). Trimming left V 3 bases short and J 12 bases short, with 17 bases between. Germline CDR1 is SQVTM and CDR2 is ANQGSEA. The CDR3 length is 12 residues. The CDR3: CSVDGLGLFSFF. The CDR3 DNA sequence: TGCAGCGTTGACGGTTTGGGGCTTTTTTCTTTCTTT.

The V call is TRBV11-3, the J call TRBJ2-1; a possible D gene is TRBD2 (7 bases). V lost 2 bases, J lost 6 bases, and 11 bases lay in between. CDR3 length: 14 amino acids. From germline, CDR1 is SGHNT and CDR2 YENEEA. The CDR3 spells CASSLHRGANEQFF. For the CDR3, the DNA is TGTGCCAGCAGCTTACACCGGGGGGCCAATGAGCAGTTCTTC.

In this sample, this clone turned up once. The chain couples TRBV5-8 to TRBJ2-7; 10 bases map to TRBD1. Per the germline V gene, CDR1 is SGHTS and CDR2 is YDEGEE. The CDR3 is made up of 15 amino acids. The V segment lost 3 bases and the J segment 2 bases; nucleotides outside the gene matches: 5. The CDR3 DNA is TGTGCCAGCAGCTCGGGACAGGGGCGAACCTACGAGCAGTACTTC. Protein sequence: CASSSGQGRTYEQYF. Together with reference TRBV5-8 and TRBJ2-7, the CDR3 gives the full variable domain: EAGVTQSPTHLIKTRGQQATLRCSPISGHTSVYWYQQALGLGLQFLLWYDEGEERNRGNFPPRFSGRQFPNYSSELNVNALELEDSALYLCASSSGQGRTYEQYFGPGTRLTVT.

The chain uses TRBV3-1 (or the pseudogene TRBV3-2) and TRBJ2-3; 12 positions match TRBD2. The CDR3 spans 16 residues. Losses at the gene ends were 3 bases for V and 6 bases for J; bases not matched to a gene: 7. Germline CDR1 is LGHDT and CDR2 is YNNKEL (reference sequence). The CDR3 is CASSHLAGGPADTQYF. The DNA of the CDR3 is TGTGCCAGCAGCCACCTAGCGGGGGGGCCGGCGGATACGCAGTATTTT.

The gene calls are TRBV7-3 and TRBJ2-1, with D possibly being TRBD2 (7 bases). This CDR3 is built from 19 residues. The V end was cut by 4 bases, the J end by 0 bases, with 22 bases between. CDR1 is SGHTA and CDR2 is FQGTGA in the germline V gene. In DNA form, the CDR3 reads TGTGCCAGCAGCTCCGGTACCGGGGGGCCCTACAGCTCCTACAATGAGCAGTTCTTC. Translation: CASSSGTGGPYSSYNEQFF.

The V gene is TRBV6-2 or TRBV6-3, the J gene TRBJ1-5; D call uncertain. This CDR3 contains 13 residues. V was pared by 2 bases and J by 4 bases, with 6 bases between. Germline values: CDR1 MNHEY, CDR2 SVGEGT. The CDR3 region is CASSYPGNQPQHF. The CDR3 DNA reads TGTGCCAGCAGTTACCCCGGGAATCAGCCCCAGCATTTT.

This chain connects TRBV18 to TRBJ2-3; 9 bases are shared with TRBD1. Germline V gene lookup returns CDR1 KGHSH and CDR2 LQKENI. V shed 3 bases and J 6 bases; nucleotides not matched to a gene: 7. This CDR3 region has 15 residues. CDR3 sequence: CASSPPGTGLDTQYF. CDR3 coding DNA: TGTGCCAGCTCACCTCCCGGGACAGGGTTGGATACGCAGTATTTT. The full variable domain, in which reference TRBV18 and TRBJ2-3 provide the parts outside the CDR3, is NAGVMQNPRHLVRRRGQEARLRCSPMKGHSHVYWYRQLPEEGLKFMVYLQKENIIDESGMPKERFSAEFPKEGPSILRIQQVVRGDSAAYFCASSPPGTGLDTQYFGPGTRLTVL.

The chain is built from TRBV7-2 and TRBJ2-5; 9 bases are a match to TRBD2. The germline V gene encodes CDR1 SGHTA and CDR2 FQGNSA. The trim removed 2 bases at V and 5 bases at J, leaving 6 bases unmatched. There are 15 residues in the CDR3. CDR3 coding DNA: TGTGCCAGCAGCTTAAGGGGCGGGGGGGCCGAGACCCAGTACTTC. It specifies CASSLRGGGAETQYF.

This chain joins TRBV7-2 and TRBJ2-7, with 9 bases aligning to TRBD1. The CDR3 covers 15 residues. CDR1 is SGHTA, CDR2 FQGNSA, per germline. V dropped 5 bases and J dropped 6; count of bases not matched to a gene: 11. The CDR3 coding sequence is TGTGCCAGCAGCACCCGGGACAGGGTTTTTTCCGAGCAGTACTTC. This codes for CASSTRDRVFSEQYF.

The gene calls are TRBV4-2 and TRBJ2-7; 7 nucleotides match TRBD2. Germline V gives CDR1 LGHNA, CDR2 YNFKEQ. The CDR3 has 15 residues. With V trimmed by 2 bases and J by 3 bases, 7 bases remained unmatched. CDR3 region: CASSQWRGGVYEQYF. As DNA, the CDR3 is TGTGCCAGCAGCCAATGGCGCGGGGGAGTCTACGAGCAGTACTTC.

This rearrangement joins TRBV27 to TRBJ1-5, with TRBD1 matching over 8 bases. The CDR3 extends over 15 amino acids. Germline CDR1 MNHEY, CDR2 SMNVEV (reference sequence). The junction had 8 bases not matched to a gene; V was cut back by 6 bases and J by 4 bases. The CDR3 DNA reads as TGTGCCAGCAGACTAGGGACAGGAAAAAATCAGCCCCAGCATTTT. It yields the protein CASRLGTGKNQPQHF.

This rearrangement joins TRBV10-2 to TRBJ2-1; 8 bases are a match to TRBD2. Germline V CDR1 and CDR2: WSHSY, SAAADI. The CDR3 loop spans 14 amino acids. V shed 8 bases and J 9 bases; nucleotides not matched to a gene: 12. The CDR3 is CASRVGRGGGEQFF. The DNA of the CDR3 is TGCGCCAGCCGGGTCGGCCGGGGGGGAGGTGAGCAGTTCTTC.

The V call is TRBV6-2 or TRBV6-3, the J call TRBJ2-7, with D uncertain. Germline CDR1 is MNHEY and CDR2 is SVGEGT. This CDR3 comprises 15 residues. Trimming cost V 2 bases and J 2 bases, with 13 bases left between them. The CDR3 DNA reads as TGTGCCAGCAGTTACGACACAGCTCGGCCCTACGAGCAGTACTTC. Its protein product is CASSYDTARPYEQYF.